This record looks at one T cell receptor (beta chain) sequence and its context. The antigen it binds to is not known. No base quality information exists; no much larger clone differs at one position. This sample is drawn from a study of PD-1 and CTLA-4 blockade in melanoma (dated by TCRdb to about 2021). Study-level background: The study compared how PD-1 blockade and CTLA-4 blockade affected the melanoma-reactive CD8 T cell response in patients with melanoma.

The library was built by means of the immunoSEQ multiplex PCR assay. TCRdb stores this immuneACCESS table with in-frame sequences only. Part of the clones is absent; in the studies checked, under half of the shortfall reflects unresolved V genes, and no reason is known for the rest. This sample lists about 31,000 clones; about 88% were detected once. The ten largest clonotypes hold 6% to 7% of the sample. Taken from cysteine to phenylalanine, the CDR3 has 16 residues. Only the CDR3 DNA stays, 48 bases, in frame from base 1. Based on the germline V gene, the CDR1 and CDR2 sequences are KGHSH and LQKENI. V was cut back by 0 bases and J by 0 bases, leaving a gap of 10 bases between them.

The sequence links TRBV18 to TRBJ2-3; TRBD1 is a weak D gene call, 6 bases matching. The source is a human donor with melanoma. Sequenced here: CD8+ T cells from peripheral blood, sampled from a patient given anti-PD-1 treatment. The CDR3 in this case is CASSPPEDRSTDTQYF. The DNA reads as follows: TGTGCCAGCTCACCACCGGAAGACAGGAGCACAGATACGCAGTATTTT.